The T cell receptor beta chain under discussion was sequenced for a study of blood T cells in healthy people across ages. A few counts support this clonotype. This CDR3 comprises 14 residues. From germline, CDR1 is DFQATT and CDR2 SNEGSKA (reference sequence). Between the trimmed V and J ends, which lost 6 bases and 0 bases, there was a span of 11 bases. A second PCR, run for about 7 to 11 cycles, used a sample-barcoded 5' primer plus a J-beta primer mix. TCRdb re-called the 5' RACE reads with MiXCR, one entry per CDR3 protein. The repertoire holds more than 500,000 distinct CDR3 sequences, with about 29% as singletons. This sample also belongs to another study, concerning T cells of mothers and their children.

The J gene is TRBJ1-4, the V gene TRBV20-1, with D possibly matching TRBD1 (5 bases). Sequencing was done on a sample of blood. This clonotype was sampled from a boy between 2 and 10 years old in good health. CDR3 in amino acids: CSAPGRATNEKLFF. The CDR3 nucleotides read TGCAGTGCGCCGGGCAGGGCAACTAATGAAAAACTGTTTTTT.